Reported below is one TCR beta chain. TCRdb keeps only in-frame clones here, not all; method: immunoSEQ multiplex PCR. The data show approximately 170,000 clones, 80% to 95% seen once. These data are taken from a study of control samples from healthy donors and cancer patients. The CDR3 has 14 amino acids. The V gene's germline CDR1 is MNHEY and CDR2 SMNVEV (reference sequence). V was pared by 6 bases and J by 4 bases, with 7 bases of the junction left unmatched. This clonotype was obtained from a woman aged 25-40 years in good health. V gene TRBV27 combines with J gene TRBJ2-7, with 9 bases fitting TRBD2. The sequenced sample was blood. DNA of the CDR3: TGTGCCAGCAGGGCGGGAGCGGGAGGATACGAGCAGTACTTC. This translates into CASRAGAGGYEQYF.